Listed below are T cell receptor beta chains from one sample, sequenced in a study of blood T cell repertoires in COVID-19. The repertoire was sequenced with immunoSEQ multiplex PCR; TCRdb's copy has only in-frame clones and lacks some. The table has approximately 120,000 clones, about 86% seen once; the top ten hold approximately 3.9%. Sample: peripheral blood. Receptor source: a woman aged 45-65 years with acute or convalescent COVID-19. CDR3s leave out the opening cysteine and the closing phenylalanine or tryptophan. Not every row has a clone size; where given, it reads once, few, many or a size class.

J: TRBJ1-5
size: once
length: 12
V: TRBV18
CDR3: ASSEIDSNQPQH

J: TRBJ2-7
size: NA
length: 12
V: TRBV28
CDR3: ASSPGTSPYEQY

J: TRBJ1-1
size: once
length: 12
V: TRBV13
CDR3: ASGLQGWNTEAF

J: TRBJ2-7
size: few
length: 11
V: TRBV7-3
CDR3: ASSPGLAGEQY

J: TRBJ1-1
size: NA
length: 15
V: TRBV5-4
CDR3: ASNRPGPGGVATEAF

J: TRBJ2-5
size: few
length: 11
V: TRBV30
CDR3: AWTKTGMETQY

J: TRBJ2-3
size: NA
length: 13
V: TRBV5-1
CDR3: ASSGTSGGADTQY

J: TRBJ2-5
size: NA
length: 13
V: TRBV6-5
CDR3: ASSYDRATVETQY

J: TRBJ2-7
size: once
length: 9
V: TRBV12-5
CDR3: ACPPSGVQY

J: TRBJ2-1
size: NA
length: 14
V: TRBV7-8
CDR3: ASSPIRFAGDNEQF

J: TRBJ1-6
size: NA
length: 13
V: TRBV4-1
CDR3: ASSHPGGHNSPLH

J: TRBJ1-3
size: few
length: 14
V: TRBV29-1
CDR3: SITMGRANSGNTIY

J: TRBJ2-7
size: NA
length: 13
V: TRBV28
CDR3: ASSLAAGGPGEQY

J: TRBJ2-7
size: few
length: 11
V: TRBV5-5
CDR3: ASSFSGVHEQY

J: TRBJ2-1
size: few
length: 9
V: TRBV2
CDR3: ASTLNNEQF

J: TRBJ2-3
size: NA
length: 10
V: TRBV28
CDR3: ASRVGTDTQY

J: TRBJ2-7
size: NA
length: 12
V: TRBV10-1
CDR3: ASSELAENYEQY

J: TRBJ2-5
size: NA
length: 13
V: TRBV5-1
CDR3: ASSLPGQGEETQY

J: TRBJ1-2
size: NA
length: 13
V: TRBV19
CDR3: ASRLFRGGNDGYT

J: TRBJ1-1
size: NA
length: 14
V: TRBV9
CDR3: ASPDKREKMNTEAF

J: TRBJ1-2
size: NA
length: 11
V: TRBV9
CDR3: ASSVVDYYGYT

J: TRBJ2-3
size: NA
length: 12
V: TRBV10-1
CDR3: ASSPGLEVDTQY

J: TRBJ2-3
size: NA
length: 12
V: TRBV6-4
CDR3: ASSATYHGDTQY

J: TRBJ1-1
size: NA
length: 11
V: TRBV15
CDR3: ATSRDGQGEAF

J: TRBJ1-2
size: NA
length: 11
V: TRBV5-1
CDR3: ASSLSGDYGYT

J: TRBJ2-4
size: NA
length: 14
V: TRBV6-1
CDR3: ASSVRLAEAKNIQY

J: TRBJ1-2
size: NA
length: 10
V: TRBV19
CDR3: ASSIDSYGYT

J: TRBJ2-1
size: NA
length: 14
V: TRBV13
CDR3: ASRGLAGAAFNEQF

J: TRBJ1-1
size: few
length: 11
V: TRBV7-2
CDR3: ASSLRRNTEAF

J: TRBJ1-5
size: NA
length: 14
V: TRBV5-5
CDR3: ASSLEVTGGRQPQH

J: TRBJ1-5
size: NA
length: 13
V: TRBV19
CDR3: ASSTSLGRSRPQH

J: TRBJ1-4
size: NA
length: 14
V: TRBV4-1
CDR3: ASSQGEAGAREKLF

J: TRBJ1-4
size: NA
length: 15
V: TRBV7-9
CDR3: ASSPPGQGAINEKLF

J: TRBJ2-7
size: NA
length: 12
V: TRBV5-5
CDR3: ASSLKYGDYEQY

J: TRBJ2-1
size: few
length: 13
V: TRBV7-6
CDR3: ASSSTGTPTNEQF

J: TRBJ2-3
size: once
length: 12
V: TRBV3-1/TRBV3-2
CDR3: ASSEDRAGDTQY

J: TRBJ1-2
size: NA
length: 10
V: TRBV7-9
CDR3: ASGTGNYGYT

J: TRBJ1-5
size: NA
length: 13
V: TRBV6-1
CDR3: ASSEVGTGEGPQH

J: TRBJ1-1
size: NA
length: 12
V: TRBV21-1
CDR3: ASSVTGMNTEAF

J: TRBJ1-5
size: NA
length: 16
V: TRBV19
CDR3: ASKPNPGRQRGNQPQH

J: TRBJ1-2
size: NA
length: 12
V: TRBV7-6
CDR3: ASSPPGQSYGYT

J: TRBJ2-1
size: few
length: 13
V: TRBV6-4
CDR3: ASSVSLAGGNEQF

J: TRBJ1-2
size: NA
length: 12
V: TRBV25-1
CDR3: ASSEARGSYGYT

J: TRBJ2-7
size: NA
length: 11
V: TRBV3-1/TRBV3-2
CDR3: ASSPTSFYGQY

J: TRBJ1-5
size: once
length: 13
V: TRBV19
CDR3: ASSPDRGSNQPQH

J: TRBJ2-4
size: NA
length: 12
V: TRBV6-5
CDR3: ASRDRLAKNIQY

J: TRBJ2-1
size: NA
length: 13
V: TRBV7-6
CDR3: ASSHSGGAPNEQF

J: TRBJ2-7
size: NA
length: 11
V: TRBV2
CDR3: ASSEGGVYEQY

J: TRBJ2-2
size: few
length: 13
V: TRBV7-3
CDR3: ASSLHSSNTGELF

J: TRBJ2-5
size: NA
length: 11
V: TRBV18
CDR3: ASSRSEKETQY

J: TRBJ1-2
size: NA
length: 12
V: TRBV7-8
CDR3: ASSRDGGNYGYT

J: TRBJ1-2
size: NA
length: 14
V: TRBV20-1
CDR3: SASGNSHYSNYGYT

J: TRBJ2-4
size: NA
length: 14
V: TRBV2
CDR3: ASSPGTSGGRNIQY

J: TRBJ1-1
size: NA
length: 11
V: TRBV6-5
CDR3: ASSYGQDTEAF

J: TRBJ2-1
size: NA
length: 15
V: TRBV4-2
CDR3: ASSQDAHGSRYNEQF